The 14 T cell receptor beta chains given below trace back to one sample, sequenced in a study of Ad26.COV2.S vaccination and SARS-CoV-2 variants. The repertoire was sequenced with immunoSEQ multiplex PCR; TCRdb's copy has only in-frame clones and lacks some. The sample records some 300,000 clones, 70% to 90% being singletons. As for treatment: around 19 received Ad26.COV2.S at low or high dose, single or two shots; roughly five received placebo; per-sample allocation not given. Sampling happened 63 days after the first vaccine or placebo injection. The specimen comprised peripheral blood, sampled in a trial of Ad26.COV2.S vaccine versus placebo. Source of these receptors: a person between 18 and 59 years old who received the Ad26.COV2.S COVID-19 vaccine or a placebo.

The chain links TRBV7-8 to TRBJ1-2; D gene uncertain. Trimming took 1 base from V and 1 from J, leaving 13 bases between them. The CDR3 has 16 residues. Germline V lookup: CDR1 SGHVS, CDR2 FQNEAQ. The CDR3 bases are TGTGCCAGCAGCTTAGGAATCGCCGGTGTTAACTATGGCTACACCTTC. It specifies CASSLGIAGVNYGYTF.

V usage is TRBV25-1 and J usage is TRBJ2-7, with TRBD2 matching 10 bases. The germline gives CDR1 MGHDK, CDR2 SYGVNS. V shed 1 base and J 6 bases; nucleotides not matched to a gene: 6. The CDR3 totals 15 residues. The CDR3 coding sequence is TGTGCCAGCAGTGAATGGAGCGGGGGGGTTAGCGAGCAGTACTTC. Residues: CASSEWSGGVSEQYF.

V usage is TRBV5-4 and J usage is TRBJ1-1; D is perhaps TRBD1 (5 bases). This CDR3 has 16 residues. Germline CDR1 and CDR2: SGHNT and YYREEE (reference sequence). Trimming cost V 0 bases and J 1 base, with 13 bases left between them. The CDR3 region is CASSLATTAKNTEAFF. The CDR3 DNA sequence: TGTGCCAGCAGCTTGGCCACGACAGCTAAGAACACTGAAGCTTTCTTT.

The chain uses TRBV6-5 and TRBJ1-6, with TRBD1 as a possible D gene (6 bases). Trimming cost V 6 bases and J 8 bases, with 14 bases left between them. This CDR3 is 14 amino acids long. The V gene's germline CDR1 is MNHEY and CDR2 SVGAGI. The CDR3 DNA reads TGTGCCAGCAGCCAGGGGCCCGCGGATTCACCCCTCCACTTT. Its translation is CASSQGPADSPLHF.

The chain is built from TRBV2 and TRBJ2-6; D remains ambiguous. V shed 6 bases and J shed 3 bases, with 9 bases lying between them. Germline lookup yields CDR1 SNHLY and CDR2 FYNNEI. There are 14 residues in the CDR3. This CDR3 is CASRDGGGANVLTF. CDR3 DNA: TGTGCCAGCAGGGACGGTGGTGGGGCCAACGTCCTGACTTTC.

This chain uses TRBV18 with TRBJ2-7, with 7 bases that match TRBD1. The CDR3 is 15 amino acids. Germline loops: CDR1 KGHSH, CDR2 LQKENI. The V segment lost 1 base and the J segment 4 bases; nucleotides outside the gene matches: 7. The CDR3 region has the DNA TGTGCCAGCTCACCACAGGGGGCGTCGGTATACGAGCAGTACTTC. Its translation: CASSPQGASVYEQYF.

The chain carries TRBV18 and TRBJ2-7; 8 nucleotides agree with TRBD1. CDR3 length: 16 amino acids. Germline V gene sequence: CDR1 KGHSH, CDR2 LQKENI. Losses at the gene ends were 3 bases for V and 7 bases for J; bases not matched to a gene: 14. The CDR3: CASSPVAGTGASEQYF. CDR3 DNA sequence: TGTGCCAGCTCACCCGTAGCCGGGACAGGAGCCTCTGAGCAGTACTTC.

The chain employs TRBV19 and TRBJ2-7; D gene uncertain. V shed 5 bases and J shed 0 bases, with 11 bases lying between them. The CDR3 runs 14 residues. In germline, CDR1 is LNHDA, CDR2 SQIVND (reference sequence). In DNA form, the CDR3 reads TGTGCCAGTAGTCCCACCTACACCTCCTACGAGCAGTACTTC. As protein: CASSPTYTSYEQYF.

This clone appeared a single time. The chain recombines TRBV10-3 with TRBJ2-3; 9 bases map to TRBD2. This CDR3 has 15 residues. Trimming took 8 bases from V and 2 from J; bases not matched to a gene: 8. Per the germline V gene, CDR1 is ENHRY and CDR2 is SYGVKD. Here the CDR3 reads CAIAGSGGPTDTQYF. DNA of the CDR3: TGTGCCATCGCGGGTAGCGGGGGCCCCACAGATACGCAGTATTTT.

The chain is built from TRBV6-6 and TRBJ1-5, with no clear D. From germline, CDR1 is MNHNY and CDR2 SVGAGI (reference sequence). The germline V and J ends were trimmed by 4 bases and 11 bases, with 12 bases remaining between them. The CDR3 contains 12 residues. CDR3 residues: CASSSSTSTQHF. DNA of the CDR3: TGTGCCAGCAGTTCGAGCACCTCGACCCAGCATTTT.

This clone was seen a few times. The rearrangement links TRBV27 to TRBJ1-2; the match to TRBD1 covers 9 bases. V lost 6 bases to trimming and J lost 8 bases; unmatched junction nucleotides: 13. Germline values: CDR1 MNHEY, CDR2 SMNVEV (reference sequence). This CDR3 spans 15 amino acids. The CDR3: CASSVNKQGAHGYTF. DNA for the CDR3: TGTGCCAGCAGCGTCAACAAACAGGGGGCGCACGGCTACACCTTC.

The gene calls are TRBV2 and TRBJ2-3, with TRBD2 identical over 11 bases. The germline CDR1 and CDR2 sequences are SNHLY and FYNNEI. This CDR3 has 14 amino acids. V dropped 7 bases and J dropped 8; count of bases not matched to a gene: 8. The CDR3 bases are TGTGCCAGCAAAATTAGCGGGGGGGCTGTTACGCAGTATTTT. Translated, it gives CASKISGGAVTQYF. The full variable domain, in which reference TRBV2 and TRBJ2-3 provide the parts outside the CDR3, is EPEVTQTPSHQVTQMGQEVILRCVPISNHLYFYWYRQILGQKVEFLVSFYNNEISEKSEIFDDQFSVERPDGSNFTLKIRSTKLEDSAMYFCASKISGGAVTQYFGPGTRLTVL.

Here the CDR3 DNA reads TGTGCCAGCAGCCAGGACAGCGGGGGAAATCCCGGGGAGCTGTTTTTT. Protein sequence: CASSQDSGGNPGELFF. This chain links TRBV3-1 (or the pseudogene TRBV3-2) with TRBJ2-2; 8 bases match TRBD2. The germline V gene encodes CDR1 LGHDT and CDR2 YNNKEL (reference sequence). The CDR3 loop spans 16 amino acids. V trimming: 3 bases; J trimming: 6 bases; junction bases outside the gene matches: 9.

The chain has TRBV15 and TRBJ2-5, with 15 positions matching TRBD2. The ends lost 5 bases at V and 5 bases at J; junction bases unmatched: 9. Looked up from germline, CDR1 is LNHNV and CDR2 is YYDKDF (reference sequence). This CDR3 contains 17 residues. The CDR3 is CATSGGLAGGPGETQYF. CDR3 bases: TGTGCCACCAGCGGAGGACTAGCGGGGGGGCCAGGGGAGACCCAGTACTTC.